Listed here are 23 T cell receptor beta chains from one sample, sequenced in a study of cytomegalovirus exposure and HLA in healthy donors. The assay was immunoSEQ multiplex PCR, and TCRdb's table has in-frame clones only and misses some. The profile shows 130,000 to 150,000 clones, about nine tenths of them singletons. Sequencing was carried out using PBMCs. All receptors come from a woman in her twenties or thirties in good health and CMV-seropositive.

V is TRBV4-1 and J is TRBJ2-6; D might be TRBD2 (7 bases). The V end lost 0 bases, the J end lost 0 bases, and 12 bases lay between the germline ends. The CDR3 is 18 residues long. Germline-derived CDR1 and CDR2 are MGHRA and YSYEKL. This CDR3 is CASSQDYRGGSGANVLTF. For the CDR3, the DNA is TGCGCCAGCAGCCAAGATTATAGGGGGGGCTCTGGGGCCAACGTCCTGACTTTC.

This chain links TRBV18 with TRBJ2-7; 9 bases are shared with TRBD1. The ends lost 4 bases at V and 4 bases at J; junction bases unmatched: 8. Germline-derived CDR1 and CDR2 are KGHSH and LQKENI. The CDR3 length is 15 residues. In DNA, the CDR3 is TGTGCCAGCTCACATCCGGGACAGGGCCCATACGAGCAGTACTTC. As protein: CASSHPGQGPYEQYF.

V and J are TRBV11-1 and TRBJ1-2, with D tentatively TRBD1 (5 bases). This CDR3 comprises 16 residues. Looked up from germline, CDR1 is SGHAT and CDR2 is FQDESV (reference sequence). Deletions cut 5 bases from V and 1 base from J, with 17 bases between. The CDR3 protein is CASSPFRVDGNYGYTF. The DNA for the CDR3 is TGTGCCAGCAGCCCATTCAGGGTAGATGGTAACTATGGCTACACCTTC.

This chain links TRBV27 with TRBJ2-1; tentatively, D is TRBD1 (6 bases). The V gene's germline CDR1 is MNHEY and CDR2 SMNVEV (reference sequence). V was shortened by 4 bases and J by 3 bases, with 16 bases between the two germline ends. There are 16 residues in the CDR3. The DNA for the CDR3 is TGTGCCAGCAGTTCAACCTCTCGGGACAACTACAATGAGCAGTTCTTC. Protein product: CASSSTSRDNYNEQFF.

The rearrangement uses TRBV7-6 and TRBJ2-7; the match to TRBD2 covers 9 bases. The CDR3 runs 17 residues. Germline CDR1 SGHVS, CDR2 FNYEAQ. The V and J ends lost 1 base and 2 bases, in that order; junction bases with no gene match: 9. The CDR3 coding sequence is TGTGCCAGCAGCTTAGGAAGGAGTAGCGGGAGCGCCTACGAGCAGTACTTC. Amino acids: CASSLGRSSGSAYEQYF.

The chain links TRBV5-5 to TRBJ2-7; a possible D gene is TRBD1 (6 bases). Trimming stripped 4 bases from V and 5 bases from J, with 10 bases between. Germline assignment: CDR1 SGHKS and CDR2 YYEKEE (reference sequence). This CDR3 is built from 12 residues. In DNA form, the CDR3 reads TGTGCCAGCAGCCCGGGACACCACGAGCAGTACTTC. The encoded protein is CASSPGHHEQYF. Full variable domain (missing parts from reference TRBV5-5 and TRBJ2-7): DAGVTQSPTHLIKTRGQQVTLRCSPISGHKSVSWYQQVLGQGPQFIFQYYEKEERGRGNFPDRFSARQFPNYSSELNVNALLLGDSALYLCASSPGHHEQYFGPGTRLTVT.

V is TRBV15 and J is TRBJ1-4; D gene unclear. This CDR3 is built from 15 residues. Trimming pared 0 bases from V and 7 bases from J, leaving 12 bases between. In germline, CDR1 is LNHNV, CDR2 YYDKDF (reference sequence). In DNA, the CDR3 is TGTGCCACCAGCAGAGAGCGCAACCCGGGTGAAAAACTGTTTTTT. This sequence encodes CATSRERNPGEKLFF.

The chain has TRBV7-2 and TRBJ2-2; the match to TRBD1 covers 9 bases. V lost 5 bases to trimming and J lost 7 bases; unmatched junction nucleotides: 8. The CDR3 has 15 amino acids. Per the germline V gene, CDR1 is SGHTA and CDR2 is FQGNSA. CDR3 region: CASSPSDRGFGELFF. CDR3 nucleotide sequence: TGTGCCAGCAGCCCTTCCGACAGGGGGTTCGGGGAGCTGTTTTTT.

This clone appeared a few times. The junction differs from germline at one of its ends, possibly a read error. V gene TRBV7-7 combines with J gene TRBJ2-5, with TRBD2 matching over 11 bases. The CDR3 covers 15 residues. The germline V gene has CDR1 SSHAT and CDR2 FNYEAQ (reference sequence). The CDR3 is CASSLSGGAWETQYF. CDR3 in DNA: TGTGCTAGCAGCCTTAGCGGGGGGGCCTGGGAGACCCAGTACTTC.

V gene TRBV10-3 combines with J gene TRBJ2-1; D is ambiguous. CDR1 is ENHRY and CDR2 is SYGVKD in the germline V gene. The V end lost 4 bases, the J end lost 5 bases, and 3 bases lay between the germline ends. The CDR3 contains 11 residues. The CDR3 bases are TGTGCCATCAGTGGAGACAATGAGCAGTTCTTC. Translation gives CAISGDNEQFF.

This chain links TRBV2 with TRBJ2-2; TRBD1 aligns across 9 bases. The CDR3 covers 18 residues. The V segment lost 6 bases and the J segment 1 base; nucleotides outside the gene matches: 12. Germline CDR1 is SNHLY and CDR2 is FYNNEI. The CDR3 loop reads CASRDNVAGQGNTGELFF. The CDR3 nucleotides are TGTGCCAGCAGGGACAATGTGGCGGGACAGGGGAACACCGGGGAGCTGTTTTTT.

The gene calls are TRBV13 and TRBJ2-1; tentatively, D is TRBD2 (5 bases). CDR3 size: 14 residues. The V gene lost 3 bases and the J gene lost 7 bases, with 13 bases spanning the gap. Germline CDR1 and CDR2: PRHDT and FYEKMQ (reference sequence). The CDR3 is CASSLKVSGNEQFF. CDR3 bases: TGTGCCAGCAGCTTGAAAGTAAGCGGAAATGAGCAGTTCTTC.

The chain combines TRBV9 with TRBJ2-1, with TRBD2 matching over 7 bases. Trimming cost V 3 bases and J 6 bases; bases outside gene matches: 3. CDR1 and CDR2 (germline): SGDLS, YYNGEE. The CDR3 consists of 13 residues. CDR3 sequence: CASSAGLGNEQFF. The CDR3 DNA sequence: TGTGCCAGCAGCGCAGGACTAGGCAATGAGCAGTTCTTC.

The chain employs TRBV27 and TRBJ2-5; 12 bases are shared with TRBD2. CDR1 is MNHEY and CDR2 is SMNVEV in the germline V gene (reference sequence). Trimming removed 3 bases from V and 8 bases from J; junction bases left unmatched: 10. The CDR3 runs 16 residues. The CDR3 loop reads CASSFAGLAGTETQYF. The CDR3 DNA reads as TGTGCCAGCAGTTTCGCGGGACTAGCGGGTACGGAAACCCAGTACTTC.

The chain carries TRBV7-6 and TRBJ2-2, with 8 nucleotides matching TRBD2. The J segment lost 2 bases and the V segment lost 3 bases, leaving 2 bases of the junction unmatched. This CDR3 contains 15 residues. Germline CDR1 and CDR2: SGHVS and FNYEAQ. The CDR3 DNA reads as TGTGCCAGCAGCTTGGGACTAGGAAACACCGGGGAGCTGTTTTTT. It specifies CASSLGLGNTGELFF.

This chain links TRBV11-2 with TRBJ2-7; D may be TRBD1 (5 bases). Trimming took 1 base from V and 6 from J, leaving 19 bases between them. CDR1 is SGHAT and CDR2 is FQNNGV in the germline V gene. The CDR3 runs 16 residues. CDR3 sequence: CASSLGWVVGLSEQYF. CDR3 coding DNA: TGTGCCAGCAGCTTAGGGTGGGTAGTGGGGCTTTCCGAGCAGTACTTC. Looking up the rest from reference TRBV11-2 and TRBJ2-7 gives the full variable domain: EAGVAQSPRYKIIEKRQSVAFWCNPISGHATLYWYQQILGQGPKLLIQFQNNGVVDDSQLPKDRFSAERLKGVDSTLKIQPAKLEDSAVYLCASSLGWVVGLSEQYFGPGTRLTVT.

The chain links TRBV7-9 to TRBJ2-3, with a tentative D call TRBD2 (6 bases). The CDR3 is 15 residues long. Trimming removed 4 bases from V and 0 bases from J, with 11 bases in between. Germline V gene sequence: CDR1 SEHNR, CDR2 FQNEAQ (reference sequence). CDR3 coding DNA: TGTGCCAGCAGCTCGGGGGTGTCTAGCACAGATACGCAGTATTTT. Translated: CASSSGVSSTDTQYF.

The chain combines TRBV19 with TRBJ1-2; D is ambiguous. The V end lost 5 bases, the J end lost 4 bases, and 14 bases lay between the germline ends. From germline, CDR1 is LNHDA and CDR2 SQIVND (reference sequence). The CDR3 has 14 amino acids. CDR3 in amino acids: CASSPRVSGYGYTF. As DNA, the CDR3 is TGTGCCAGTAGTCCGCGGGTCTCGGGCTATGGCTACACCTTC.

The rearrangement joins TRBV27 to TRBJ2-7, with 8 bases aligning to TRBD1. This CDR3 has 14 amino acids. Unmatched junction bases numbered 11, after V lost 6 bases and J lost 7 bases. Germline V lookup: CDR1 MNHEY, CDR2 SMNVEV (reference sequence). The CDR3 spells CASSRQGPLGEQYF. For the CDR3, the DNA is TGTGCCAGCAGCAGACAGGGGCCTTTAGGGGAGCAGTACTTC.

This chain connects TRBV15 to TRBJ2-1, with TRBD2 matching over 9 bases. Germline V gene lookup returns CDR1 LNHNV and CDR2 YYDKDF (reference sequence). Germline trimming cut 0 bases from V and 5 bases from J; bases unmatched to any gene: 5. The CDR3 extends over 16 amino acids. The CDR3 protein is CATSRDHASGNNEQFF. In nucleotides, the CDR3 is TGTGCCACCAGCAGAGATCATGCTAGCGGGAACAATGAGCAGTTCTTC.

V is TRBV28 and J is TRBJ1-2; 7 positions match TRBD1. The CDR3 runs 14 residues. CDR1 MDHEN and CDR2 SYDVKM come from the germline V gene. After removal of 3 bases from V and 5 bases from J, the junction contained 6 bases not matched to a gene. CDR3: CASSFQTGFYGYTF. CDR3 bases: TGTGCCAGCAGTTTCCAGACAGGGTTTTATGGCTACACCTTC.

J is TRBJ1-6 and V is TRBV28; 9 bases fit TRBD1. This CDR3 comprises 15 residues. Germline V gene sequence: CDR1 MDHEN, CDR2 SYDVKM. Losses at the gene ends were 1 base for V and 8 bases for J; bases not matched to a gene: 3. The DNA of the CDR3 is TGTGCCAGCAGTTTATCCGGGACAGGGCATTCACCCCTCCACTTT. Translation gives CASSLSGTGHSPLHF.

CDR3 sequence: CASSYFLRDSSYEQYF. The CDR3 region has the DNA TGTGCCAGCAGTTACTTTCTTCGGGACAGCTCCTACGAGCAGTACTTC. V is TRBV6-6 and J is TRBJ2-7; 7 nucleotides align to TRBD1. In germline, CDR1 is MNHNY, CDR2 SVGAGI (reference sequence). The ends lost 1 base at V and 0 bases at J; junction bases unmatched: 6. CDR3 length: 16 residues.